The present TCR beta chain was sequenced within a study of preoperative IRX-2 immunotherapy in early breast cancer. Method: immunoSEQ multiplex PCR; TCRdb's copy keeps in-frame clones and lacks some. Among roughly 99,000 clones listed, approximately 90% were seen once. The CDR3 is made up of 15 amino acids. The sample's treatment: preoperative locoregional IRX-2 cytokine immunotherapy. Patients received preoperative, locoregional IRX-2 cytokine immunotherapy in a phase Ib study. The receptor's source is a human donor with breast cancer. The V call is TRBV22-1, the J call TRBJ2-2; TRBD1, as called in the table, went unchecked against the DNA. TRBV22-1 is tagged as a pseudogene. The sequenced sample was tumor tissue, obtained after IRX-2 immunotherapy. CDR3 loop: CAITPTQGQTGELFF. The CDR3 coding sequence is TGTGCCATCACCCCTACTCAGGGACAGACCGGGGAGCTGTTTTTT.